This T cell receptor beta chain was sequenced in a study of beta chain features in type 1 diabetes. The study, taken as a whole, reports: Still unanswered here is whether HLA type influences TCRB rearrangement. Type 1 diabetes patients showed a moderate but significant shortening of TCRB CDR3s in all four CD4+ subsets.

The germline V gene encodes CDR1 SEHNR and CDR2 FQNEAQ (reference sequence). This CDR3 comprises 16 residues. With 4 bases clipped from V and 7 bases from J, the junction kept 10 bases outside the gene matches. A word on this clone: The antigen is unknown.

Over 95% purity was reached by all sorted populations. Reverse transcription of all isolated RNA meant that expressed TCRB transcripts were sequenced. The repertoire was sequenced with immunoSEQ multiplex PCR; TCRdb's copy has only in-frame clones and lacks some. The table shows some 250,000 clones, with approximately 11% occurring only once. This clonotype was sampled from a man aged 30 to 45 with type 1 diabetes. The genes are TRBV7-9 and TRBJ2-1, with 10 positions matching TRBD1. Sequencing was performed on naive CD4+ T cells from blood. CDR3 in amino acids: CASSSGPGQGLNEQFF. The CDR3 DNA reads as TGTGCCAGCAGCTCGGGACCGGGACAGGGGTTGAATGAGCAGTTCTTC.